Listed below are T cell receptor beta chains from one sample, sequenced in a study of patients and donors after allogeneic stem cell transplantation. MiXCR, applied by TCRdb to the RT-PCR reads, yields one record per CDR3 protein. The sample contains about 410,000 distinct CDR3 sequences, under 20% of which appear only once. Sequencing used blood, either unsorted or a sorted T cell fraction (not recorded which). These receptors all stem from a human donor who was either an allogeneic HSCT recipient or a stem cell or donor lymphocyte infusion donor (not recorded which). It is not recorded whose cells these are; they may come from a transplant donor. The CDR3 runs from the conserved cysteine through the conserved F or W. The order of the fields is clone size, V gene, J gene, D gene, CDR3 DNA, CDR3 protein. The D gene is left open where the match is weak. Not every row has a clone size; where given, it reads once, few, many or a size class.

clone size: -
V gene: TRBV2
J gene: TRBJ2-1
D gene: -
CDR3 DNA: TGTGCCAGCAGTGATCGGGAGAGCTCCTACAATGAGCAGTTCTTC
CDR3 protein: CASSDRESSYNEQFF

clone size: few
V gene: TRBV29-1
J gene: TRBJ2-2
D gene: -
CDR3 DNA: TGCAGCGTTGACGGACCTCCCGGGGAGCTGTTTTTT
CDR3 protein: CSVDGPPGELFF

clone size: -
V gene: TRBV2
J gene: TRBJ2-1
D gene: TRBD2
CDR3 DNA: TGTGCCAGCAGTGAACTAGCGGTTGAGTTCTTC
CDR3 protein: CASSELAVEFF

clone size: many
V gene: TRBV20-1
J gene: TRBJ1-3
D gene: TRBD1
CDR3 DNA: TGCAGTGCTAGAACAGGGGGTTTCGGAAACACCATATATTTT
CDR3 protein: CSARTGGFGNTIYF

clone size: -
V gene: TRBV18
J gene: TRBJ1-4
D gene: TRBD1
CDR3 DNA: TGTGCCAGCTCACCCCGACAGGGGCTTGCTAATGAAAAACTGTTTTTT
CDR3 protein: CASSPRQGLANEKLFF

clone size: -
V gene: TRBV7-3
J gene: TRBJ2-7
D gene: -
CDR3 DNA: TGTGCCAGCAGCTTAAAAGGTGGTTCTCTTCTGTACTTC
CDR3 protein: CASSLKGGSLLYF

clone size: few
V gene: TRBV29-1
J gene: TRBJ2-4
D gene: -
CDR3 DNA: TGCAGCGTTTCAGAACAGCTGCTAGCCAAAAACATTCAGTACTTC
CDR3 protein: CSVSEQLLAKNIQYF

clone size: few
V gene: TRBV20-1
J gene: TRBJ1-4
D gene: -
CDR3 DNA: TGCAGTGCTAGGTCAGGGACTAATGAAAAACTGTTTTTT
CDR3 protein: CSARSGTNEKLFF

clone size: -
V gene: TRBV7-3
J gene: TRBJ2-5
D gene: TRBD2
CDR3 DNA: TGTGCCAGCAGCTTAGCGGGAGGGCCATCGGAGACCCAGTACTTC
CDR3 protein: CASSLAGGPSETQYF

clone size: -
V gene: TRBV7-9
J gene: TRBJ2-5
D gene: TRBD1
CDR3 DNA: TGTGCCGGGAAACAGGGGGCGCGGGAGACCCAGTACTTC
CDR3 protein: CAGKQGARETQYF

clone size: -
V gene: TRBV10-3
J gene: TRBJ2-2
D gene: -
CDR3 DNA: TGTGCCATCAGTTTTGGGGGGAACACCGGGGAGCTGTTTTTT
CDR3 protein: CAISFGGNTGELFF

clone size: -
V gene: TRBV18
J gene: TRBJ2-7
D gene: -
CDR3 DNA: TGTGCCAGCTCACTGCGGGGAGACAGGGGGTCCGGGAGGGCCTACGAGCAGTACTTC
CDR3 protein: CASSLRGDRGSGRAYEQYF

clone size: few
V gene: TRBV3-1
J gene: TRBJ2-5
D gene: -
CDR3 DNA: TGTGCCAGCAGCCACCAGCAAGAGACCCAGTACTTC
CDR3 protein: CASSHQQETQYF

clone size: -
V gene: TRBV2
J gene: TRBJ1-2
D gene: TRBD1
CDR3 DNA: TGTGCCAGCAGTGTTCCTCCGACAGGGAATGGCTACACCTTC
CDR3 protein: CASSVPPTGNGYTF